Listed below are T cell receptor beta chains from one sample, sequenced in a study of response to subunit inactivated influenza vaccine. TCRdb recomputed calls from the RT-PCR reads with MiXCR, one row per CDR3 protein. The data contain under 500,000 distinct CDR3 sequences, about 10% of them seen just once; the ten biggest clones take up approximately 12%. This material consisted of PBMCs from blood, taken 40 to 50 days after vaccination. The receptors were gathered from a man in his fifties who received an inactivated influenza vaccine. CDR3s include the opening cysteine and the closing phenylalanine or tryptophan. Each record gives: J gene, V gene, clone size, D gene, CDR3 protein, CDR3 DNA. A D gene is named only where the DNA matches it firmly. Not all rows give a size; the values are once, few, many and, for expanded clones, a class.

j_gene: TRBJ2-2; v_gene: TRBV3-1; abundance: few; d_gene: TRBD2; CDR3aa: CASSQVSGVYTGELFF; CDR3nt: TGTGCCAGCAGCCAAGTTAGCGGGGTTTACACCGGGGAGCTGTTTTTT
j_gene: TRBJ2-1; v_gene: TRBV20-1; abundance: -; d_gene: TRBD2; CDR3aa: CSARPPGLAGDYNEQFF; CDR3nt: TGCAGTGCTAGACCACCGGGACTAGCGGGAGACTACAATGAGCAGTTCTTC
j_gene: TRBJ1-1; v_gene: TRBV6-2/TRBV6-3; abundance: -; d_gene: -; CDR3aa: CASSQDSHGSEAFF; CDR3nt: TGTGCCAGCAGTCAGGACAGTCACGGGTCTGAAGCTTTCTTT
j_gene: TRBJ2-1; v_gene: TRBV4-3; abundance: few; d_gene: -; CDR3aa: CASSQDPWGNHNEQFF; CDR3nt: TGCGCCAGCAGCCAAGATCCTTGGGGCAACCACAATGAGCAGTTCTTC
j_gene: TRBJ1-6; v_gene: TRBV20-1; abundance: -; d_gene: -; CDR3aa: CSARGVRGNSPLHF; CDR3nt: TGCAGTGCTAGAGGAGTCAGGGGTAATTCACCCCTCCACTTT
j_gene: TRBJ1-1; v_gene: TRBV2; abundance: -; d_gene: TRBD1; CDR3aa: CASSKDRGSEAFF; CDR3nt: TGTGCCAGCAGTAAGGACAGGGGTTCTGAAGCTTTCTTT
j_gene: TRBJ2-4; v_gene: TRBV21-1; abundance: -; d_gene: -; CDR3aa: CASSKEEGDYKNIQYF; CDR3nt: TGTGCCAGCAGCAAAGAGGAAGGGGATTACAAAAACATTCAGTACTTC
j_gene: TRBJ1-4; v_gene: TRBV20-1; abundance: few; d_gene: -; CDR3aa: CSVSSTNEKLFF; CDR3nt: TGCAGTGTGTCCTCAACTAATGAAAAACTGTTTTTT
j_gene: TRBJ2-7; v_gene: TRBV4-2; abundance: many; d_gene: -; CDR3aa: CASSQLGGTNGLGEQYF; CDR3nt: TGTGCCAGCAGCCAGTTAGGGGGGACTAACGGGTTGGGGGAGCAGTACTTC
j_gene: TRBJ2-2; v_gene: TRBV5-1; abundance: -; d_gene: -; CDR3aa: CASSFIWGNTGELFF; CDR3nt: TGCGCCAGCAGCTTCATCTGGGGGAACACCGGGGAGCTGTTTTTT
j_gene: TRBJ2-7; v_gene: TRBV29-1; abundance: few; d_gene: TRBD1; CDR3aa: CSVEDRRTGNSYEQYF; CDR3nt: TGCAGCGTTGAAGATCGTCGGACAGGCAACTCCTACGAGCAGTACTTC
j_gene: TRBJ2-5; v_gene: TRBV7-9; abundance: few; d_gene: -; CDR3aa: CASSLAPGRADSETQYF; CDR3nt: TGTGCCAGCAGCTTAGCCCCGGGCAGGGCAGATTCTGAGACCCAGTACTTC
j_gene: TRBJ2-5; v_gene: TRBV5-1; abundance: few; d_gene: -; CDR3aa: CASSLGPTLGQETQYF; CDR3nt: TGCGCCAGCAGCTTGGGACCCACGTTGGGCCAAGAGACCCAGTACTTC
j_gene: TRBJ1-6; v_gene: TRBV11-2; abundance: -; d_gene: -; CDR3aa: CASSLGRNSNSPLHF; CDR3nt: TGTGCCAGCAGCTTAGGACGGAATTCCAATTCACCCCTCCACTTT
j_gene: TRBJ1-1; v_gene: TRBV4-2; abundance: few; d_gene: -; CDR3aa: CASSQRAHLRVGFEAFF; CDR3nt: TGTGCCAGCAGCCAACGAGCCCATCTCAGGGTTGGATTTGAAGCTTTCTTT
j_gene: TRBJ2-7; v_gene: TRBV6-1; abundance: -; d_gene: -; CDR3aa: CASSDRTEAYEQYF; CDR3nt: TGTGCCAGCAGTGACAGAACAGAGGCCTACGAGCAGTACTTC
j_gene: TRBJ2-6; v_gene: TRBV27; abundance: -; d_gene: -; CDR3aa: CASSPRTGGRGSGANVLTF; CDR3nt: TGTGCCAGCAGTCCGCGGACAGGTGGGAGGGGGTCTGGGGCCAACGTCCTGACTTTC
j_gene: TRBJ2-7; v_gene: TRBV7-9; abundance: many; d_gene: -; CDR3aa: CASSSRSFGYEQYF; CDR3nt: TGTGCCAGCAGCTCGAGGTCCTTTGGGTACGAGCAGTACTTC
j_gene: TRBJ1-5; v_gene: TRBV6-2/TRBV6-3; abundance: -; d_gene: TRBD1; CDR3aa: CASRTGGGQPQHF; CDR3nt: TGTGCCAGCAGGACAGGGGGCGGTCAGCCCCAGCATTTT
j_gene: TRBJ1-5; v_gene: TRBV6-1; abundance: few; d_gene: -; CDR3aa: CASPWTVRPQHF; CDR3nt: TGTGCCAGCCCCTGGACAGTCCGACCCCAGCATTTT
j_gene: TRBJ2-1; v_gene: TRBV7-2; abundance: -; d_gene: TRBD2; CDR3aa: CASSQSSGNFYNEQFF; CDR3nt: TGTGCCAGCAGCCAGTCTAGCGGGAACTTCTACAATGAGCAGTTCTTC
j_gene: TRBJ2-3; v_gene: TRBV29-1; abundance: few; d_gene: TRBD2; CDR3aa: CSVDRSGRARDTQYF; CDR3nt: TGCAGCGTGGACCGTAGCGGGAGGGCCCGGGATACGCAGTATTTT
j_gene: TRBJ1-1; v_gene: TRBV12-3/TRBV12-4; abundance: -; d_gene: TRBD1; CDR3aa: CASSSGQGSEAFF; CDR3nt: TGTGCCAGCAGTTCCGGACAGGGGTCTGAAGCTTTCTTT
j_gene: TRBJ2-7; v_gene: TRBV7-2; abundance: -; d_gene: -; CDR3aa: CASSVPGLEQYF; CDR3nt: TGTGCCAGCAGCGTTCCGGGGCTCGAGCAGTACTTC
j_gene: TRBJ1-5; v_gene: TRBV5-5; abundance: few; d_gene: -; CDR3aa: CASSALAGDSSNQPQHF; CDR3nt: TGTGCCAGCAGCGCTCTCGCCGGGGACTCTAGCAATCAGCCCCAGCATTTT
j_gene: TRBJ2-1; v_gene: TRBV6-4; abundance: few; d_gene: -; CDR3aa: CASSDVGLANEQFF; CDR3nt: TGTGCCAGCAGTGACGTTGGCCTAGCGAATGAGCAGTTCTTC
j_gene: TRBJ2-6; v_gene: TRBV24-1; abundance: few; d_gene: -; CDR3aa: CATSDNRDVVSGANVLTF; CDR3nt: TGTGCCACCAGTGACAACCGGGACGTTGTCTCTGGGGCCAACGTCCTGACTTTC
j_gene: TRBJ1-1; v_gene: TRBV20-1; abundance: few; d_gene: -; CDR3aa: CSARDSAQWVTAFF; CDR3nt: TGCAGTGCTAGAGATTCGGCACAATGGGTCACAGCTTTCTTT
j_gene: TRBJ1-1; v_gene: TRBV7-8; abundance: -; d_gene: -; CDR3aa: CASTKTVNTEAFF; CDR3nt: TGTGCCAGCACCAAGACAGTGAACACTGAAGCTTTCTTT
j_gene: TRBJ2-3; v_gene: TRBV29-1; abundance: -; d_gene: TRBD2; CDR3aa: CSVIASGTTDTQYF; CDR3nt: TGCAGCGTCATAGCTAGCGGGACCACAGATACGCAGTATTTT
j_gene: TRBJ2-2; v_gene: TRBV29-1; abundance: -; d_gene: TRBD2; CDR3aa: CSVERLAGAGELFF; CDR3nt: TGCAGCGTTGAAAGGCTAGCGGGGGCCGGGGAGCTGTTTTTT
j_gene: TRBJ2-1; v_gene: TRBV19; abundance: once; d_gene: -; CDR3aa: CASSILQGKNNEQFF; CDR3nt: TGTGCCAGTAGTATCTTGCAGGGGAAGAACAATGAGCAGTTCTTC
j_gene: TRBJ1-1; v_gene: TRBV12-3/TRBV12-4; abundance: -; d_gene: -; CDR3aa: CASSLSAAGFGEAFF; CDR3nt: TGTGCCAGCAGTTTAAGTGCAGCTGGTTTTGGGGAAGCTTTCTTT
j_gene: TRBJ2-1; v_gene: TRBV12-3/TRBV12-4; abundance: many; d_gene: -; CDR3aa: CASSLSGANEQFF; CDR3nt: TGTGCCAGCAGTTTATCAGGGGCAAATGAGCAGTTCTTC
j_gene: TRBJ1-5; v_gene: TRBV4-3; abundance: few; d_gene: -; CDR3aa: CASSQLGNNQPQHF; CDR3nt: TGCGCCAGCAGCCAACTCGGAAACAATCAGCCCCAGCATTTT
j_gene: TRBJ2-6; v_gene: TRBV6-5; abundance: many; d_gene: TRBD1; CDR3aa: CASSYEDRAGANVLTF; CDR3nt: TGTGCCAGCAGTTACGAGGACAGGGCTGGGGCCAACGTCCTGACTTTC
j_gene: TRBJ2-3; v_gene: TRBV4-1; abundance: -; d_gene: TRBD2; CDR3aa: CASSKSGGHTDTQYF; CDR3nt: TGCGCCAGCAGCAAAAGCGGGGGTCACACAGATACGCAGTATTTT
j_gene: TRBJ2-7; v_gene: TRBV4-3; abundance: many; d_gene: TRBD1; CDR3aa: CASSQVTGTEQYF; CDR3nt: TGCGCCAGCAGCCAAGTGACAGGGACCGAGCAGTACTTC
j_gene: TRBJ2-3; v_gene: TRBV7-2; abundance: few; d_gene: -; CDR3aa: CASSLEVSDTQYF; CDR3nt: TGTGCCAGCAGCTTAGAGGTGTCAGATACGCAGTATTTT
j_gene: TRBJ2-1; v_gene: TRBV11-2; abundance: few; d_gene: TRBD1; CDR3aa: CASSKIPTGERNEQFF; CDR3nt: TGTGCCAGCAGCAAAATCCCGACAGGGGAAAGGAATGAGCAGTTCTTC
j_gene: TRBJ2-1; v_gene: TRBV6-2/TRBV6-3; abundance: -; d_gene: -; CDR3aa: CASSRTVTRNNYNEQFF; CDR3nt: TGTGCCAGCAGTCGAACCGTAACAAGAAACAACTACAATGAGCAGTTCTTC
j_gene: TRBJ2-2; v_gene: TRBV5-1; abundance: many; d_gene: -; CDR3aa: CASSRTGNTGELFF; CDR3nt: TGCGCCAGCAGTAGGACCGGTAACACCGGGGAGCTGTTTTTT
j_gene: TRBJ2-1; v_gene: TRBV7-2; abundance: -; d_gene: -; CDR3aa: CASSLNGGEPPFF; CDR3nt: TGTGCCAGCAGCTTAAATGGAGGGGAGCCTCCGTTCTTC
j_gene: TRBJ2-3; v_gene: TRBV7-3; abundance: many; d_gene: TRBD1; CDR3aa: CASSKTGGGTDTQYF; CDR3nt: TGTGCCAGCAGCAAGACAGGGGGCGGCACAGATACGCAGTATTTT
j_gene: TRBJ2-3; v_gene: TRBV28; abundance: -; d_gene: TRBD1; CDR3aa: CASSAFRDRGRDTQYF; CDR3nt: TGTGCCAGCAGCGCATTCCGGGACAGGGGGAGAGATACGCAGTATTTT
j_gene: TRBJ2-7; v_gene: TRBV15; abundance: many; d_gene: -; CDR3aa: CATSGLPVVEQYF; CDR3nt: TGTGCCACCAGCGGCTTGCCAGTCGTGGAGCAGTACTTC